The clone carrying this TCR beta chain has a single count. Its antigen is unidentified. Libraries were prepared by immunoSEQ multiplex PCR; TCRdb keeps only in-frame clonotypes and omits some of them. The sample shows about 130,000 clones, roughly 88% of them seen only once. The CDR3 covers 15 residues. The data stem from a study of T cell responses to AZD1222 COVID-19 vaccine. Findings and limits, study-wide: Donors were chiefly white British, with a greater number of females, and clonal diversity was perhaps underestimated. The span of vaccine-associated CD4 TCRs extended across spike, with dominance at 160-218 and 743-854.

The V call is TRBV21-1, the J call TRBJ2-7; TRBD1, as called in the table, went unchecked against the DNA. TRBV21-1 is marked as a pseudogene. This TCR was sampled from an adult in good health. The sample here was peripheral blood, taken on day 0 of MenACWY control vaccination. The CDR3, as DNA: TGTGCCAGCAGCACAACCGGGACACCATCCTACGAGCAGTACTTC. Translated: CASSTTGTPSYEQYF.